The clone carrying this T cell receptor beta chain was seen a few times. The sequenced template was RNA, covering the TCR beta CDR3 region. The authors performed first-round RT-PCR with HTBI primers and then a second-round multiplex PCR. TCRdb re-derived calls from the multiplex PCR reads in MiXCR, one entry per CDR3 protein. The table shows 300,000 to 400,000 distinct CDR3 sequences, with roughly a sixth occurring only once. The data were obtained in a study of Graves' ophthalmopathy and Graves' hyperthyroidism. At the level of the study: Peripheral blood was gathered at the point of initial diagnosis, before any treatment started.

The CDR3 runs to 15 residues. Losses at the gene ends were 3 bases for V and 2 bases for J; bases not matched to a gene: 4. V is TRBV12-3 or TRBV12-4 and J is TRBJ2-7, with TRBD1 matching over 10 bases. Sequencing was done on a sample of peripheral blood. This TCR was sampled from an adult man with Graves' ophthalmopathy. The CDR3 DNA reads TGTGCCAGCAGTTTGTGGGGACAGGGGACCTACGAGCAGTACTTC. It is translated as CASSLWGQGTYEQYF.